One sample yielded the 27 T cell receptor beta chains listed below, sequenced in a study of T cell responses to AZD1222 COVID-19 vaccine. TCRdb keeps only in-frame clones here, not all; method: immunoSEQ multiplex PCR. The data show 120,000 or so clones, roughly 82% seen once. The input for sequencing was peripheral blood, taken 28 days after the second AZD1222 dose. The receptors derive from an adult who received the AZD1222 COVID-19 vaccine.

The chain combines TRBV6-5 with TRBJ2-2; TRBD1 might be the D (6 bases). CDR1 and CDR2 (germline): MNHEY, SVGAGI. CDR3 length equals 15 residues. Trimming took 0 bases from V and 8 from J, leaving 13 bases between them. CDR3 sequence (DNA): TGTGCCAGCAGTTACTCGTTCCAGGGGATAGGGGAGCTGTTTTTT. Translated: CASSYSFQGIGELFF.

The chain is built from TRBV28 and TRBJ1-2, with a possible D match to TRBD1 (5 bases). The V gene's germline CDR1 is MDHEN and CDR2 SYDVKM. Trimming pared 8 bases from V and 2 bases from J, leaving 15 bases between. CDR3 length: 14 amino acids. CDR3 DNA sequence: TGTGCCAGCGCACCCGGGACGCCGAACTATGGCTACACCTTC. Its protein is CASAPGTPNYGYTF.

Only a few counts were recorded for this clone. The V and J genes are TRBV7-8 and TRBJ1-1; D gene ambiguous. This CDR3 spans 14 amino acids. V dropped 1 base and J dropped 0 bases, with 6 bases sitting between them. Germline V gives CDR1 SGHVS, CDR2 FQNEAQ. The CDR3 sequence: CASSLDSMNTEAFF. DNA of the CDR3: TGTGCCAGCAGCTTAGACAGCATGAACACTGAAGCTTTCTTT.

The J gene is TRBJ1-4, the V gene TRBV30, with D hard to call. This CDR3 contains 11 residues. Germline V gives CDR1 GTSNPN, CDR2 SVGIG (reference sequence). V lost 5 bases and J lost 10, with 11 bases in between. CDR3 region: CAWGKEGKLFF. Here the CDR3 DNA reads TGTGCCTGGGGGAAAGAAGGAAAACTGTTTTTT.

Regarding this clone: Other nucleotide sequences from this sample produce the same CDR3. V usage is TRBV5-1 and J usage is TRBJ1-3, with 9 bases identical to TRBD1. CDR1 is SGHRS and CDR2 is YFSETQ in the germline V gene. The CDR3 length is 14 residues. The trim removed 4 bases at V and 5 bases at J, leaving 4 bases unmatched. Here the CDR3 reads CASSLGTGRNTIYF. DNA of the CDR3: TGCGCCAGCAGCCTGGGGACAGGGAGAAACACCATATATTTT.

The V call is TRBV5-1, the J call TRBJ2-2; D call uncertain. Germline V gene sequence: CDR1 SGHRS, CDR2 YFSETQ. The V end lost 1 base, the J end lost 0 bases, and 1 base lay between the germline ends. The CDR3 spans 13 residues. CDR3 in amino acids: CASSLTNTGELFF. The CDR3, as DNA: TGCGCCAGCAGCTTGACGAACACCGGGGAGCTGTTTTTT.

The rearrangement joins TRBV4-1 to TRBJ1-5; 8 bases map to TRBD1. The CDR3 sequence is 16 residues long. From germline, CDR1 is MGHRA and CDR2 YSYEKL. The V gene end was trimmed by 0 bases and the J gene end by 3 bases; junction bases not matched to a gene: 4. The CDR3 loop is CASSQEGTGINQPQHF. The DNA of the CDR3 is TGCGCCAGCAGCCAAGAGGGGACAGGAATCAATCAGCCCCAGCATTTT.

This clone was seen only once. V and J are TRBV7-2 and TRBJ2-7; D unresolved. The length of the CDR3 is 15 residues. Germline V gene data show CDR1 as SGHTA and CDR2 as FQGNSA. V lost 3 bases, J lost 0 bases, and 12 bases lay in between. The chain's CDR3 is CASSLVFAPSYEQYF. In nucleotides, the CDR3 is TGTGCCAGCAGCTTGGTTTTCGCTCCCTCCTACGAGCAGTACTTC.

CDR3 amino acids: CASSSGSPLHF. DNA of the CDR3: TGTGCCAGTAGTAGCGGGTCACCCCTCCACTTT. V gene TRBV19 combines with J gene TRBJ1-6; D remains ambiguous. This CDR3 has 11 residues. The ends were cut back, 4 bases at V and 10 bases at J, with 5 bases in the middle. Germline lookup yields CDR1 LNHDA and CDR2 SQIVND (reference sequence). Together with reference TRBV19 and TRBJ1-6, the CDR3 gives the full variable domain: DGGITQSPKYLFRKEGQNVTLSCEQNLNHDAMYWYRQDPGQGLRLIYYSQIVNDFQKGDIAEGYSVSREKKESFPLTVTSAQKNPTAFYLCASSSGSPLHFGNGTRLTVT.

This rearrangement joins TRBV3-1 (or the pseudogene TRBV3-2) to TRBJ1-3; no firm D call. V shed 7 bases and J shed 0 bases, with 10 bases lying between them. CDR3 length: 14 residues. Germline lookup yields CDR1 LGHDT and CDR2 YNNKEL (reference sequence). The CDR3 is CASTETLSGNTIYF. Here the CDR3 DNA reads TGTGCCAGCACGGAGACCCTCTCTGGAAACACCATATATTTT.

About this clone itself: At the DNA level, this CDR3 is encoded by other sequences in the same sample as well. J is TRBJ1-1 and V is TRBV3-1 (or the pseudogene TRBV3-2); D is undetermined. V lost 1 base and J lost 4, with 1 base in between. This CDR3 is built from 11 residues. Germline values: CDR1 LGHDT, CDR2 YNNKEL (reference sequence). The CDR3: CASSQATEAFF. The CDR3 DNA follows: TGTGCCAGCAGCCAAGCCACTGAAGCTTTCTTT.

V is TRBV28 and J is TRBJ1-2, with D possibly TRBD1 on 6 matching bases. The germline V gene encodes CDR1 MDHEN and CDR2 SYDVKM. The CDR3 consists of 13 residues. Trimming removed 3 bases at V and 4 bases at J, with 9 bases between. The CDR3 region is CASSFGGSYGYTF. The CDR3 DNA reads as TGTGCCAGCAGTTTTGGGGGCTCCTATGGCTACACCTTC.

The chain has TRBV28 and TRBJ1-2, with TRBD1 identical over 8 bases. The CDR3 consists of 14 residues. Germline values: CDR1 MDHEN, CDR2 SYDVKM. Trimming cost V 6 bases and J 4 bases; bases outside gene matches: 7. Here the CDR3 DNA reads TGTGCCAGCAGAACCGGGACAGGTCTCTATGGCTACACCTTC. Translation gives CASRTGTGLYGYTF.

V gene TRBV6-2 or TRBV6-3 combines with J gene TRBJ2-5, with a tentative D call TRBD2 (5 bases). Germline V lookup: CDR1 MNHEY, CDR2 SVGEGT. V lost 0 bases, J lost 3 bases, and 14 bases lay in between. This CDR3 contains 16 residues. The CDR3, as DNA: TGTGCCAGCAGTTACTCGAAGCGTGGACTCGAAGAGACCCAGTACTTC. As protein: CASSYSKRGLEETQYF.

The chain employs TRBV18 and TRBJ2-5; D tentatively fits TRBD1 or TRBD2 (5 bases each). Trimming took 3 bases from V and 2 from J, leaving 10 bases between them. Germline-derived CDR1 and CDR2 are KGHSH and LQKENI. The CDR3 extends over 14 amino acids. CDR3 loop: CASSPGTQQETQYF. The CDR3 bases are TGTGCCAGCTCACCCGGGACCCAACAAGAGACCCAGTACTTC.

The chain joins TRBV18 to TRBJ1-2; tentatively, D is TRBD1 (5 bases). This CDR3 contains 15 residues. The V gene lost 3 bases and the J gene lost 0 bases, with 11 bases spanning the gap. CDR1 KGHSH and CDR2 LQKENI come from the germline V gene. CDR3 sequence: CASSPGDLPNYGYTF. The CDR3 bases are TGTGCCAGCTCACCGGGGGACCTCCCTAACTATGGCTACACCTTC.

J is TRBJ2-1 and V is TRBV9; TRBD2 aligns across 12 bases. Germline CDR1 is SGDLS and CDR2 is YYNGEE. This CDR3 contains 16 residues. V was pared by 4 bases and J by 6 bases, with 8 bases of the junction left unmatched. The CDR3 reads CASSLRGLAGINEQFF. The CDR3, as DNA: TGTGCCAGCAGCCTACGGGGACTAGCGGGTATCAATGAGCAGTTCTTC.

The rearrangement links TRBV7-2 to TRBJ1-1; the D is unclear. Germline V lookup: CDR1 SGHTA, CDR2 FQGNSA. V gave up 5 bases and J gave up 4 bases, with 14 bases separating them. The CDR3 length is 14 residues. CDR3: CASSKQRSGTEAFF. The CDR3 bases are TGTGCCAGCAGCAAACAGCGGTCGGGCACTGAAGCTTTCTTT.

The chain's CDR3 is CASSLGTSREQYF. The DNA of the CDR3 is TGTGCCAGCAGCTTAGGGACTAGTCGGGAGCAGTACTTC. The chain employs TRBV7-2 and TRBJ2-7; 7 nucleotides match TRBD2. The CDR3 extends over 13 amino acids. V dropped 1 base and J dropped 7; count of bases not matched to a gene: 4. Germline assignment: CDR1 SGHTA and CDR2 FQGNSA.

The chain couples TRBV3-1 (or the pseudogene TRBV3-2) to TRBJ2-7; 10 bases align to TRBD2. This CDR3 comprises 15 residues. In germline, CDR1 is LGHDT, CDR2 YNNKEL (reference sequence). J was trimmed by 4 bases and V by 3 bases; bases with no gene match: 6. In nucleotides, the CDR3 is TGTGCCAGCAGCCAGGCCCTAGCGGGGGTTTACGAGCAGTACTTC. It translates to CASSQALAGVYEQYF.

Notes on this clone: Other nucleotide sequences in the sample specify the same CDR3. The V gene is TRBV12-3 or TRBV12-4, the J gene TRBJ1-6; D remains ambiguous. This CDR3 spans 12 amino acids. V was cut by 5 bases and J by 7 bases, with 6 bases left in between. CDR3 sequence (DNA): TGTGCCAGCAGTCCCTCGAATTCACCCCTCCACTTT. Translation: CASSPSNSPLHF.

The chain combines TRBV20-1 with TRBJ2-3; 8 bases map to TRBD1. The CDR3 sequence is 18 residues long. Germline CDR1 reads DFQATT; CDR2 reads SNEGSKA (reference sequence). Trimming removed 3 bases from V and 1 base from J; junction bases left unmatched: 15. This chain's CDR3 is CSASPIKGATGGTDTQYF. CDR3 DNA: TGCAGTGCTAGTCCGATCAAAGGGGCGACAGGGGGCACAGATACGCAGTATTTT.

The genes are TRBV6-5 and TRBJ2-7; TRBD1 matches 7 bases. The V and J ends lost 5 bases and 4 bases, in that order; junction bases with no gene match: 11. Germline loops: CDR1 MNHEY, CDR2 SVGAGI. The CDR3 loop spans 15 amino acids. CDR3 coding DNA: TGTGCCAGCAGTCTAACAGGGACAGCACTATACGAGCAGTACTTC. Translated: CASSLTGTALYEQYF.

The chain is built from TRBV6-2 or TRBV6-3 and TRBJ2-7, with D perhaps matching TRBD1 (5 bases). This CDR3 is built from 13 residues. Trimming took off 5 bases at V and 3 bases at J, with 11 bases between the two ends. The germline gives CDR1 MNHEY, CDR2 SVGEGT. The CDR3 region is CASSRGPNYEQYF. CDR3 in DNA: TGTGCCAGCAGTAGGGGTCCAAACTACGAGCAGTACTTC.

This clone was seen at least ten times. J is TRBJ2-5 and V is TRBV24-1; no clear D. CDR3 size: 12 residues. With 5 bases removed from V and 5 bases from J, the gap between germline ends came to 8 bases. Germline V gives CDR1 KGHDR, CDR2 SFDVKD. CDR3 amino acids: CATSVGGETQYF. In nucleotides, the CDR3 is TGTGCCACCAGTGTAGGTGGGGAGACCCAGTACTTC.

For the CDR3, the DNA is TGTGCCAGCTCCCTCCCATGGGAGCAGTACTTC. Its protein product is CASSLPWEQYF. V and J are TRBV14 and TRBJ2-7; D is ambiguous. CDR3 size: 11 residues. Per germline, CDR1 SGHDN and CDR2 FVKESK. Trimming cost V 8 bases and J 7 bases, with 12 bases left between them. Complete variable domain (other parts from reference TRBV14 and TRBJ2-7): EAGVTQFPSHSVIEKGQTVTLRCDPISGHDNLYWYRRVMGKEIKFLLHFVKESKQDESGMPNNRFLAERTGGTYSTLKVQPAELEDSGVYFCASSLPWEQYFGPGTRLTVT.

A single count supports this clone. The rearrangement links TRBV27 to TRBJ1-6, with no clear D. This CDR3 has 15 residues. The V end lost 5 bases, the J end lost 3 bases, and 11 bases lay between the germline ends. Germline V gene sequence: CDR1 MNHEY, CDR2 SMNVEV (reference sequence). CDR3 in DNA: TGTGCCAGCAGTATCGAAAAGGGCTATAATTCACCCCTCCACTTT. This gives the protein CASSIEKGYNSPLHF.